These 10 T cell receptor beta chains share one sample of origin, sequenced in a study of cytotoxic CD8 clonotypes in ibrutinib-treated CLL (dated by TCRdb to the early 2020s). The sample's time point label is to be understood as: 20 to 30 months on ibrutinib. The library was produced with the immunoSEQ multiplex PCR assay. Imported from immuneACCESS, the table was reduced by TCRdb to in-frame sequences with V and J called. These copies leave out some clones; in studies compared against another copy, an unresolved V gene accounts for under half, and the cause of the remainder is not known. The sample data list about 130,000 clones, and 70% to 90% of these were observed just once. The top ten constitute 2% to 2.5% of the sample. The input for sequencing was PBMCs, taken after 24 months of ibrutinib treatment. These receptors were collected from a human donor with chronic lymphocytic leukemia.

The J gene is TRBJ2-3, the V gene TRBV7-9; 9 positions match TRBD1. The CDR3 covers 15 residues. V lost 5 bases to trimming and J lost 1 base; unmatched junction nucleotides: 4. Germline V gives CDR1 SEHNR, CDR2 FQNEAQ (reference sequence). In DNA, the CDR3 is TGTGCCAGCAGCCTCAGGACAGGGGGCACAGATACGCAGTATTTT. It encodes CASSLRTGGTDTQYF.

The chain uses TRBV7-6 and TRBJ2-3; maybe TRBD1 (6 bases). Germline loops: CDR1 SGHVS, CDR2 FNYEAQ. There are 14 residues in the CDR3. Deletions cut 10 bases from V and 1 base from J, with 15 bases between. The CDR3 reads CATAFGGRTDTQYF. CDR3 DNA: TGTGCCACCGCCTTTGGGGGCCGCACAGATACGCAGTATTTT.

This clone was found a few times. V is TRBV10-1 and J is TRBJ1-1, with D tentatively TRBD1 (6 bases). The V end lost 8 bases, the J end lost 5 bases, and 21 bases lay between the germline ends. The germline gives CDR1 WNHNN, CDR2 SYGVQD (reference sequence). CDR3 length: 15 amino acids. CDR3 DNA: TGCGCCAGCCCTAACCGGGAGGGGGGAGGTACTGAAGCTTTCTTT. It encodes CASPNREGGGTEAFF.

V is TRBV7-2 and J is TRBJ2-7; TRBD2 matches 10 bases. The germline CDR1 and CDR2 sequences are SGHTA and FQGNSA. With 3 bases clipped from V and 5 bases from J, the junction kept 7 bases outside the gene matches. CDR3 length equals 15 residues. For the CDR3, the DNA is TGTGCCAGCAGCTTGACATTAGCGGGGGGTAACGAGCAGTACTTC. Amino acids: CASSLTLAGGNEQYF.

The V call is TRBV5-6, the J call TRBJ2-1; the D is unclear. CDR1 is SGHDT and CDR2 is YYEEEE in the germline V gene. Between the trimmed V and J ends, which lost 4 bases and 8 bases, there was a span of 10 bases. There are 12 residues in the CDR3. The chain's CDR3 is CASSLLIDEQFF. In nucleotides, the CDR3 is TGTGCCAGCAGCCTCCTGATCGATGAGCAGTTCTTC.

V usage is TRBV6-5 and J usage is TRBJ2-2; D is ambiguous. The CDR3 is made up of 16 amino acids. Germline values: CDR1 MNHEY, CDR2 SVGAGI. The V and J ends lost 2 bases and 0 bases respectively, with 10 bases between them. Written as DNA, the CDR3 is TGTGCCAGCAGTTACGCAGTGAACGCGAACACCGGGGAGCTGTTTTTT. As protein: CASSYAVNANTGELFF.

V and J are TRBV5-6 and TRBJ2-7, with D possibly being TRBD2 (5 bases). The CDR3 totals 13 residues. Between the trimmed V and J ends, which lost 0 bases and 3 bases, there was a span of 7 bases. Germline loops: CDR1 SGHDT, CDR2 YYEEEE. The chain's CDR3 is CASSLAGLYEQYF. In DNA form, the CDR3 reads TGTGCCAGCAGCTTGGCAGGACTCTACGAGCAGTACTTC.

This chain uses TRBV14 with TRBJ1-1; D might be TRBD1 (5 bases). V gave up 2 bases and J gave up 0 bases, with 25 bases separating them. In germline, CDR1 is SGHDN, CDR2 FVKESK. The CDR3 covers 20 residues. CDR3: CASSQCQYLWAGLLNTEAFF. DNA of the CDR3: TGTGCCAGCAGCCAATGTCAGTATCTTTGGGCAGGGCTATTGAACACTGAAGCTTTCTTT.

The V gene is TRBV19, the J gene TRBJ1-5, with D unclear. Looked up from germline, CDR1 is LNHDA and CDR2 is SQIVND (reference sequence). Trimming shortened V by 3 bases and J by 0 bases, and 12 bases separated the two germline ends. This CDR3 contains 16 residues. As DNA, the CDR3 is TGTGCCAGTAGTATCTTCGCGGCAGATAGCAATCAGCCCCAGCATTTT. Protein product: CASSIFAADSNQPQHF. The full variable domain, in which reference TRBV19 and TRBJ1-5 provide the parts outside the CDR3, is DGGITQSPKYLFRKEGQNVTLSCEQNLNHDAMYWYRQDPGQGLRLIYYSQIVNDFQKGDIAEGYSVSREKKESFPLTVTSAQKNPTAFYLCASSIFAADSNQPQHFGDGTRLSIL.

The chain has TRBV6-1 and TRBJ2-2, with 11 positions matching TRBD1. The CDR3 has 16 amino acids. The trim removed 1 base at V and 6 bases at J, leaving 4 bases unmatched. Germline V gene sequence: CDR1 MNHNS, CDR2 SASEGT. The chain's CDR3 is CASSEVDRGLAGELFF. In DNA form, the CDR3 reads TGTGCCAGCAGTGAAGTGGACAGGGGGCTCGCCGGGGAGCTGTTTTTT.